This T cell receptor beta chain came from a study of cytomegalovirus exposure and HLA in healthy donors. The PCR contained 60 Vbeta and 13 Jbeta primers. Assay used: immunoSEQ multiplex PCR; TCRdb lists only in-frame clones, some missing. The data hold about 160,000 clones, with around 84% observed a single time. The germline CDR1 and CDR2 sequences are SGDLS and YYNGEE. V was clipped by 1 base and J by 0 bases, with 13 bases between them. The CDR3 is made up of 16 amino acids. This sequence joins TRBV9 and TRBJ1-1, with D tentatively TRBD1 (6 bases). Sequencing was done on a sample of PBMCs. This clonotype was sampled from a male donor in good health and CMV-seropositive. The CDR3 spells CASSVNDRPVNTEAFF. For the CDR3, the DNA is TGTGCCAGCAGCGTAAACGACAGGCCGGTGAACACTGAAGCTTTCTTT.